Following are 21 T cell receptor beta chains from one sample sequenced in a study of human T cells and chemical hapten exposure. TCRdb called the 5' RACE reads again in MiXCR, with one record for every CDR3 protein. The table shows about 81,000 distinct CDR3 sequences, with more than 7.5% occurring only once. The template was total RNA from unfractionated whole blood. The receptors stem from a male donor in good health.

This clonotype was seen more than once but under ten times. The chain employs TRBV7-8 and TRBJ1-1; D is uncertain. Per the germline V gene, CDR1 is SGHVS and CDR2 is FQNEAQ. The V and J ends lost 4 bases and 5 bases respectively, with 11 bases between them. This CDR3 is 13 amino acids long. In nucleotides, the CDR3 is TGTGCCAGCAGCTCTCATAGGGTGACTGAAGCTTTCTTT. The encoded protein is CASSSHRVTEAFF. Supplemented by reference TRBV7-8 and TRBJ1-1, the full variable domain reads GAGVSQSPRYKVAKRGQDVALRCDPISGHVSLFWYQQALGQGPEFLTYFQNEAQLDKSGLPSDRFFAERPEGSVSTLKIQRTQQEDSAVYLCASSSHRVTEAFFGQGTRLTVV.

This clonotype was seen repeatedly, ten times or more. The CDR3 DNA reads TGTGCCAGCAGCTTAGGTGACAGGGAGCCTGAGCAGTACTTC. Its translation: CASSLGDREPEQYF. The rearrangement uses TRBV7-7 and TRBJ2-7; 7 positions match TRBD1. This CDR3 region has 14 residues. Trimming took 1 base from V and 7 from J; bases not matched to a gene: 7. CDR1 and CDR2 from the germline V gene are SSHAT and FNYEAQ (reference sequence).

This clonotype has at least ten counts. The CDR3 DNA follows: TGCGCCAGCAGCCAAGTTCGGGACAGGGTGAACTATGGCTACACCTTC. Protein: CASSQVRDRVNYGYTF. The V gene is TRBV4-3, the J gene TRBJ1-2; 9 bases fit TRBD1. The trim removed 1 base at V and 2 bases at J, leaving 5 bases unmatched. The CDR3 has 16 amino acids. Per the germline V gene, CDR1 is LGHNA and CDR2 is YSLEER.

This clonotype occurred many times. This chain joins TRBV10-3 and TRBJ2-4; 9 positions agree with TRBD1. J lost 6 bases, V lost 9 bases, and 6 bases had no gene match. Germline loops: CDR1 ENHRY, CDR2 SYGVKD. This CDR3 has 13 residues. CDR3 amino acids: CAMSTGGRNIQYF. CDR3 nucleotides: TGTGCCATGTCGACAGGGGGGAGAAACATTCAGTACTTC.

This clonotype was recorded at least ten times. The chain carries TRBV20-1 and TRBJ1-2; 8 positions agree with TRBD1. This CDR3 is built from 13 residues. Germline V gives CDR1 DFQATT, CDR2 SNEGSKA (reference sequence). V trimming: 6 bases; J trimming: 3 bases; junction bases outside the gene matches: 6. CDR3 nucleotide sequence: TGCAGTGCCCCAGGACAGGGCGACTATGGCTACACCTTC. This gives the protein CSAPGQGDYGYTF.

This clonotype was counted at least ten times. DNA of the CDR3: TGTGCCAGCAGCATGAGGGACAGGCGCACAGATACGCAGTATTTT. Encoded protein: CASSMRDRRTDTQYF. The chain joins TRBV5-4 to TRBJ2-3; 8 bases line up with TRBD1. Germline CDR1 reads SGHNT; CDR2 reads YYREEE (reference sequence). V lost 4 bases to trimming and J lost 1 base; unmatched junction nucleotides: 5. The CDR3 covers 15 residues. The entire variable domain, with the rest obtained from reference TRBV5-4 and TRBJ2-3, is as follows: ETGVTQSPTHLIKTRGQQVTLRCSSQSGHNTVSWYQQALGQGPQFIFQYYREEENGRGNFPPRFSGLQFPNYSSELNVNALELDDSALYLCASSMRDRRTDTQYFGPGTRLTVL.

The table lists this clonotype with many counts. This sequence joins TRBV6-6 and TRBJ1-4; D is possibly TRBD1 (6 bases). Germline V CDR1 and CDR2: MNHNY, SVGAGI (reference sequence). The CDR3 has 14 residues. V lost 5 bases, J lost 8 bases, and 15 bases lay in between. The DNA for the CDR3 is TGTGCCAGCAGTGACACAGGGAATTTAGAAAAACTGTTTTTT. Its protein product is CASSDTGNLEKLFF.

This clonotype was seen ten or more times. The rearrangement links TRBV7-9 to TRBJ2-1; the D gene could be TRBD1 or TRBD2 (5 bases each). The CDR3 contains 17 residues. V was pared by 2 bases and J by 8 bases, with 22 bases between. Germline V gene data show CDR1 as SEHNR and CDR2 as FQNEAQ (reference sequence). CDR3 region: CASSLPTGTPGQDEQFF. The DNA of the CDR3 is TGTGCCAGCAGCTTACCGACCGGGACCCCCGGGCAAGATGAGCAGTTCTTC.

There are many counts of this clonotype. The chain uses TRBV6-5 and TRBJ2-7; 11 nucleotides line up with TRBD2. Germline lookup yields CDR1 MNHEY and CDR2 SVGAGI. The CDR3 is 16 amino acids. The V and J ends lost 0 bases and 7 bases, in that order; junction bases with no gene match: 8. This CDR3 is CASSYSVAGGRIEQYF. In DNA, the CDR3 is TGTGCCAGCAGTTACTCCGTAGCGGGAGGGCGAATAGAGCAGTACTTC.

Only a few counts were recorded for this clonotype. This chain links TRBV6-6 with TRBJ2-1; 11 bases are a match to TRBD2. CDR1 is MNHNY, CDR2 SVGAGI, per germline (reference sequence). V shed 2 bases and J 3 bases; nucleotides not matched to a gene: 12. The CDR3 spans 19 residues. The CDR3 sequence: CASSYGGLAGVSLYNEQFF. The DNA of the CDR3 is TGTGCCAGCAGTTACGGAGGACTAGCGGGCGTATCCCTCTACAATGAGCAGTTCTTC.

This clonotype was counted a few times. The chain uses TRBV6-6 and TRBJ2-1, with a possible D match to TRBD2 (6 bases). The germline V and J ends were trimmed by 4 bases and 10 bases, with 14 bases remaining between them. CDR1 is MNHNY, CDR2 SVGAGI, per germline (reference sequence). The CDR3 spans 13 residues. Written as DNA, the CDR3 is TGTGCCAGCAGTTCCCAGACTAGTCGCGAGCAGTTCTTC. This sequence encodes CASSSQTSREQFF.

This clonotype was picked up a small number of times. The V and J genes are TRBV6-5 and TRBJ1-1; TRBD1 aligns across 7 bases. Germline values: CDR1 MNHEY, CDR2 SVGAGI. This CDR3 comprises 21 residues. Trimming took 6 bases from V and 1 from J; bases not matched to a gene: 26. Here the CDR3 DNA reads TGTGCCAGCAGCCTACAGGGGCCCGAGTTGGACGGGACTTTCGGGAACACTGAAGCTTTCTTT. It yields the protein CASSLQGPELDGTFGNTEAFF.

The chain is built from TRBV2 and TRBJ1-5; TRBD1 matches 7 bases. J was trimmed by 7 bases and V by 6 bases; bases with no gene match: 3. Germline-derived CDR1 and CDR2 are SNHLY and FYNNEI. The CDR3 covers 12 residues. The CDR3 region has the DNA TGTGCCAGCAGCGACAGGGACCAGCCCCAGCATTTT. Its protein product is CASSDRDQPQHF.

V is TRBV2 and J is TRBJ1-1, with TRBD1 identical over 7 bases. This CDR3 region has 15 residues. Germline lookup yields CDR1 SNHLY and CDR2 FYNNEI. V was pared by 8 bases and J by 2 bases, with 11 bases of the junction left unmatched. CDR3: CASGGLGGLNTEAFF. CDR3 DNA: TGTGCCAGCGGAGGCCTAGGGGGCTTAAACACTGAAGCTTTCTTT.

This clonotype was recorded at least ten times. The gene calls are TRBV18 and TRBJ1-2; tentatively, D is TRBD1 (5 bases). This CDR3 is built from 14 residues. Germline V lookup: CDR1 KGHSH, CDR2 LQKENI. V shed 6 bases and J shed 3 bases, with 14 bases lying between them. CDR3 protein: CASSHGADYYGYTF. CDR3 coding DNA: TGTGCCAGCTCGCACGGGGCAGATTACTATGGCTACACCTTC.

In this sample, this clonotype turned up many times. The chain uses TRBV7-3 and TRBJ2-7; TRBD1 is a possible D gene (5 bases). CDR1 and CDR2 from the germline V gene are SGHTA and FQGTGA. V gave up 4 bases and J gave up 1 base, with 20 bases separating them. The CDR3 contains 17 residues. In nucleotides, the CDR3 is TGTGCCAGCAGCTCCCCGCAGGGCAGGGAATTTTCCTACGAGCAGTACTTC. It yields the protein CASSSPQGREFSYEQYF.

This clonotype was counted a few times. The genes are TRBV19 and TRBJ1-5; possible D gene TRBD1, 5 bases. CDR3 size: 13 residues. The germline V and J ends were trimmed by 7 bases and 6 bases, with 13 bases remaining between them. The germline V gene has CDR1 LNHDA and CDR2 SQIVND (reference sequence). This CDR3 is CASTPGTVQPQHF. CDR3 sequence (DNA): TGTGCCAGTACACCAGGGACGGTTCAGCCCCAGCATTTT. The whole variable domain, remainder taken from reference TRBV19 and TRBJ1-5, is DGGITQSPKYLFRKEGQNVTLSCEQNLNHDAMYWYRQDPGQGLRLIYYSQIVNDFQKGDIAEGYSVSREKKESFPLTVTSAQKNPTAFYLCASTPGTVQPQHFGDGTRLSIL.

The CDR3: CASGSGQVAEYEQYF. DNA for the CDR3: TGTGCTAGTGGTTCCGGACAGGTCGCGGAATACGAGCAGTACTTC. The J gene is TRBJ2-7, the V gene TRBV12-5; TRBD1 aligns across 7 bases. The CDR3 spans 15 residues. Trimming took 4 bases from V and 4 from J; bases not matched to a gene: 10. The germline V gene has CDR1 LGHNT and CDR2 FRNRAP.

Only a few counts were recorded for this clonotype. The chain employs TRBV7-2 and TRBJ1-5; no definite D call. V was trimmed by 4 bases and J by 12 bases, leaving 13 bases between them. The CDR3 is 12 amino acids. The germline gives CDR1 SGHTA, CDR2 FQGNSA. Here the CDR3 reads CASSSDGFVQHF. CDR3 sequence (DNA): TGTGCCAGCAGCTCGGACGGGTTTGTCCAGCATTTT.

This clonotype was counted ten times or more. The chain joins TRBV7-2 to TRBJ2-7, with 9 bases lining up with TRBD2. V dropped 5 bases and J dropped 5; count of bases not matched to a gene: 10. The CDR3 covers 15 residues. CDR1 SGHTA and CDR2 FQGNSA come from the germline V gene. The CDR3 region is CASSPGRLAVHEQYF. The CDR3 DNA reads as TGTGCCAGCAGCCCGGGGAGACTAGCGGTTCACGAGCAGTACTTC.

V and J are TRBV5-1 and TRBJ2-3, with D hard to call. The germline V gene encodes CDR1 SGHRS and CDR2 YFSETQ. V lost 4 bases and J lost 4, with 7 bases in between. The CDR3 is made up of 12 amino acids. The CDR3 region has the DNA TGCGCCAGCAGCCCTCTTCCAGATACGCAGTATTTT. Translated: CASSPLPDTQYF.